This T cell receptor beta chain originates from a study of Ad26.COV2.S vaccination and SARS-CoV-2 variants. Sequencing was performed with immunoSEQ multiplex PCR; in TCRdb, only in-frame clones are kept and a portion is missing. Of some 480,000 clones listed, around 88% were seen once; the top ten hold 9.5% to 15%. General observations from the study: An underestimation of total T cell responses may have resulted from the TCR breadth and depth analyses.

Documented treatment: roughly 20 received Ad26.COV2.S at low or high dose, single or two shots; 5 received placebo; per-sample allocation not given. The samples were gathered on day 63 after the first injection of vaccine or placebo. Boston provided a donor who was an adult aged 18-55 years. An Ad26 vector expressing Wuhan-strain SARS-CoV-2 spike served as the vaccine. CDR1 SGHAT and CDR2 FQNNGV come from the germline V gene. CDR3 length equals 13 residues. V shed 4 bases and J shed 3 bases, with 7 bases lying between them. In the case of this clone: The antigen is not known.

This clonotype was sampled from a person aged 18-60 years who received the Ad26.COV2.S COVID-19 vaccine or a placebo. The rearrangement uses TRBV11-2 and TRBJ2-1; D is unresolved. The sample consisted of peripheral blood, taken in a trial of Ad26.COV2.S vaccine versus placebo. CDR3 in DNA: TGTGCCAGCAGCTCGACTGGCTACAATGAGCAGTTCTTC. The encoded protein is CASSSTGYNEQFF.